The 5 T cell receptor beta chains below were found in one sample sequenced in a study of blood T cell repertoires in COVID-19. The repertoire was sequenced with immunoSEQ multiplex PCR; TCRdb's copy has only in-frame clones and lacks some. The data contain 80,000 to 130,000 clones, roughly 90% of them seen just once; the ten biggest clones take up around 6.9%. Sequenced input: peripheral blood. The source is a woman aged 60-75 years with acute or convalescent COVID-19.

This clone occurred a few times. The J gene is TRBJ1-5, the V gene TRBV6-1, with a weak D call TRBD1 (6 bases). The CDR3 length is 17 residues. CDR1 is MNHNS, CDR2 SASEGT, per germline. V was cut by 2 bases and J by 3 bases, with 17 bases left in between. This chain's CDR3 is CASSEWGHARVNQPQHF. The CDR3 DNA reads as TGTGCCAGCAGTGAATGGGGGCATGCTAGGGTCAATCAGCCCCAGCATTTT.

Here the CDR3 reads CATNRVQETQYF. DNA of the CDR3: TGTGCCACCAACAGGGTCCAAGAGACCCAGTACTTC. The chain links TRBV28 to TRBJ2-5; possibly TRBD1 for D (6 bases). The CDR3 has 12 residues. With 10 bases removed from V and 1 base from J, the gap between germline ends came to 10 bases. In germline, CDR1 is MDHEN, CDR2 SYDVKM.

The chain employs TRBV7-9 and TRBJ1-5; TRBD1 might be the D (5 bases). V dropped 4 bases and J dropped 2 bases, with 15 bases sitting between them. Germline CDR1 and CDR2: SEHNR and FQNEAQ (reference sequence). The CDR3 extends over 16 amino acids. The CDR3 is CASSSSAGIGNQPQHF. For the CDR3, the DNA is TGTGCCAGCAGCTCCTCGGCAGGGATTGGCAATCAGCCCCAGCATTTT.

This chain connects TRBV19 to TRBJ2-3; 7 bases line up with TRBD1. CDR3 size: 15 residues. CDR1 and CDR2 (germline): LNHDA, SQIVND (reference sequence). V shed 7 bases and J 1 base; nucleotides not matched to a gene: 8. Here the CDR3 reads CASTALRGRTDTQYF. CDR3 DNA sequence: TGTGCCAGTACTGCCCTGAGGGGGCGCACAGATACGCAGTATTTT.

This chain joins TRBV10-3 and TRBJ2-3, with no clear D. V lost 5 bases to trimming and J lost 3 bases, with 3 bases between them. Germline CDR1 reads ENHRY; CDR2 reads SYGVKD. The CDR3 spans 11 residues. For the CDR3, the DNA is TGTGCCATCAGTCTAACAGATACGCAGTATTTT. Translation gives CAISLTDTQYF.